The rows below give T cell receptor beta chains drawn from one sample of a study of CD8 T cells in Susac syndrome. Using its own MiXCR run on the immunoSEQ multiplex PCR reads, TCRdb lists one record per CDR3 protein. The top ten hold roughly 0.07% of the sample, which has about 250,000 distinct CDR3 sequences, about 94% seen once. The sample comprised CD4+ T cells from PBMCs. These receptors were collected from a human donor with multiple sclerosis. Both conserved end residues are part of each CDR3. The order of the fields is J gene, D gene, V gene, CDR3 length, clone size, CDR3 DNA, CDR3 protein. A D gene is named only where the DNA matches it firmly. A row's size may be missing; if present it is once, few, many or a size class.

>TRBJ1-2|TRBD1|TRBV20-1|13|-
TGCAGTGCCAGAAGGACAGGGTTCGATGGCTACACCTTC
CSARRTGFDGYTF
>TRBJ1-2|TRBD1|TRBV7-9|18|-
TGTGCCAGCAGCTTAGCTGGGACCCCGGACAGGACAACCTATGGCTACACCTTC
CASSLAGTPDRTTYGYTF
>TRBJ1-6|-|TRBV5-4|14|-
TGTGCCAGCAGGGGGAGTAAGGGTGACTCACCCCTCCACTTT
CASRGSKGDSPLHF
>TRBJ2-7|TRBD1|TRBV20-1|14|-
TGCAGTGCTAGACCCGGGACAGATCCGTACGAGCAGTACTTC
CSARPGTDPYEQYF
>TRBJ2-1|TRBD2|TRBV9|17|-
TGTGCCAGCAGCGCGCGGGGGTCCCTCTCTTCCTACAATGAGCAGTTCTTC
CASSARGSLSSYNEQFF
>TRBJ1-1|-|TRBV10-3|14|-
TGTGCCATCAGTGGAGGCAGACGGGGAACTGAAGCTTTCTTT
CAISGGRRGTEAFF
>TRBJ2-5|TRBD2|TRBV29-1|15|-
TGCAGCGTTGAAGTGGGTAGCGGGTCGCAAGAGACCCAGTACTTC
CSVEVGSGSQETQYF
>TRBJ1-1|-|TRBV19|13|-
TGTGCCAGTAGTGGACAGCCGAACACTGAAGCTTTCTTT
CASSGQPNTEAFF
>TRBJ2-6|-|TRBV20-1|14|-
TGCAGTGCGAAGGCGACCTCTGGGGCCAACGTCCTGACTTTC
CSAKATSGANVLTF
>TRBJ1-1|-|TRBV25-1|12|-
TGTGCCAGCAGTGGGTCGTACACTGAAGCTTTCTTT
CASSGSYTEAFF
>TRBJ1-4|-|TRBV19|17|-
TGTGCCAGTAGTAAGACCCCCGCAGGGATCCGTGGTGAAAAACTGTTTTTT
CASSKTPAGIRGEKLFF
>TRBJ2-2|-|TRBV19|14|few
TGTGCCAGTAGGCGACAGGAGAACACCGGGGAGCTGTTTTTT
CASRRQENTGELFF